The text below deals with one T cell receptor beta chain. Its antigen is as yet unknown. At one of its ends the junction is not consistent with the germline gene, which may arise from a read error. The sample originates from a study of T cells after posttransplantation cyclophosphamide. The study's findings and limits: Recipient CMV seropositivity and CMV reactivation strongly tracked TRB clonality.

Only in-frame clones appear in the TCRdb table, and some are missing; sequencing was by immunoSEQ multiplex PCR. This sample carries some 2,900 clones, none of them present only once. Cyclophosphamide on days +3 and +4 followed busulfan-fludarabine conditioning and a marrow graft. Germline loops: CDR1 SGHTA, CDR2 FQGNSA. This CDR3 spans 15 amino acids. The clonotype was recovered from a female patient aged 50-65 years who received an allogeneic stem cell transplant from a related donor, was CMV-positive, and had no GVHD. T cells may partly derive from the graft donor. The starting material was PBMCs, obtained after allogeneic stem cell transplant with posttransplant cyclophosphamide. This rearrangement joins TRBV7-2 to TRBJ2-7; 9 bases agree with TRBD2. Here the CDR3 DNA reads TGTGCCAGCAGCTTAGGTGCTAGCGGGAACTACCAGCAGTACTTC. Its protein is CASSLGASGNYQQYF.